This T cell receptor (beta chain) stems from a study of blood T cell repertoires in COVID-19. Overall study: Both acute and convalescent COVID-19 samples were obtained from the United States, Italy and Spain. The cDNA or gDNA used as material had been derived from T cells, B-cell-depleted T cells, or PBMCs.

Assignments of participants to cohorts depended upon their own reported clinical history. V was trimmed by 5 bases and J by 8 bases, leaving 13 bases between them. The V gene's germline CDR1 is SEHNR and CDR2 FQNEAQ (reference sequence). This CDR3 spans 13 amino acids. In the authors' methods: Amplifying reference gene primers gave estimates of nucleated cell counts. Clones were read by immunoSEQ multiplex PCR, and TCRdb kept only the in-frame ones, dropping some. V and J calls and clone size are copied from that table; D and trimming were computed from the DNA. Among under 150,000 clones listed, roughly four fifths were seen once.

Material for sequencing was PBMCs or T cells enriched from blood (not recorded which). The chain joins TRBV7-9 to TRBJ2-1, with D perhaps TRBD1 (6 bases). This TCR was recovered from a middle-aged man with acute COVID-19. CDR3 coding DNA: TGTGCCAGCAGCACGCAGGGGATCGATGAGCAGTTCTTC. Translated, it gives CASSTQGIDEQFF.